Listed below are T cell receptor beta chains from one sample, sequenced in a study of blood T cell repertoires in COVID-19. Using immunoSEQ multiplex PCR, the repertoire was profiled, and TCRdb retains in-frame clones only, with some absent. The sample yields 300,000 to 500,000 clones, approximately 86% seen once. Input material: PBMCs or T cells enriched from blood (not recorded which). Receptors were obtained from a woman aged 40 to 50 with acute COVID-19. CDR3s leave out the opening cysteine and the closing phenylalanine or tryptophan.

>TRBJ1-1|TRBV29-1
SVAILGGRNAF
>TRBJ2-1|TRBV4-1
ASSQTRDRAYNEQF
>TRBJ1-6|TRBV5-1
ASSPLGVEASPLH
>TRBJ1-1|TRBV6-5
ASRDRVNTEAF
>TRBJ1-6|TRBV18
ASSPSGQNSPLH
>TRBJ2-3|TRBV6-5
ASGAGGPTDTQY
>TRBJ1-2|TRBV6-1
ASSERGGYAVRYGYT
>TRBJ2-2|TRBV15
ATSRTRGITGELF
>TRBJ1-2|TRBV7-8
ASSPRTGVRGYT
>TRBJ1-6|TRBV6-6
ASSYGTRDSPLH
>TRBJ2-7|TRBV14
ASSQRQGYYEQY
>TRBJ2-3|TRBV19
ASSAPGLAGSSTDTQY
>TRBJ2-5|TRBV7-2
ASSLGRIRETQY
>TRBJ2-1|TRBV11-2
ASSLESGYNEQF
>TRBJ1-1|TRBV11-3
ASSQETDTEAF
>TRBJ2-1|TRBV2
ASRLAGGFNEQF
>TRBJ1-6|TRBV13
ASWNRVDSPLH
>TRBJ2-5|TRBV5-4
ASSPRTGWQETQY
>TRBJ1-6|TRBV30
AWSTGLNRYNSPLH
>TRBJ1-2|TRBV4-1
ASSQDPSHYGYT
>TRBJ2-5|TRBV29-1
SVERGTQETQY
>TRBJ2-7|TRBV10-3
AISPGQGSYEQY
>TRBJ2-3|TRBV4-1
ASSQIRGYAQY
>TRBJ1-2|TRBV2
ASTGQLFNYGYT
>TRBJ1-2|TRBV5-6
ASSLGQGTDGYT
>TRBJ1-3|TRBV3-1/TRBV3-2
ASSLDRAPGNTIY
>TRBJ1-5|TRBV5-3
ARSCPGQSLNQPQH
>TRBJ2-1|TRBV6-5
ASSRTSGRNEQF
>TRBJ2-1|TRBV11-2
ASRSSGDNEQF
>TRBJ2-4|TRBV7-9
ASSFLAGGPLAKNIQY
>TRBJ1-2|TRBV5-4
ASSLRTGALYGYT
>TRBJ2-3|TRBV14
ASSQGVVGQGFTDTQY